Listed below are T cell receptor beta chains from one sample, sequenced in a study of cytomegalovirus exposure and HLA in healthy donors. Assay used: immunoSEQ multiplex PCR; TCRdb lists only in-frame clones, some missing. The sample holds 110,000 to 150,000 clones, 80% seen once. The sequenced sample was PBMCs. The receptors were sampled from a middle-aged man in good health and CMV-seronegative. Each CDR3 is given with its conserved first and last residue. A D gene is named only where the DNA matches it firmly. Size values are once, few and many counts, or a class for expanded clones, and some rows have none.

>NA|TRBJ1-2|TRBV7-2|NA
CASSEGGARVIYGYTF
TGTGCCAGCAGCGAGGGAGGGGCCCGTGTGATCTATGGCTACACCTTC
>TRBD2|TRBJ2-7|TRBV28|NA
CASMRRGRTYEQYF
TGTGCCAGCATGCGGCGGGGGAGGACCTACGAGCAGTACTTC
>TRBD1|TRBJ2-7|TRBV19|few
CASRTRTGKNSEQYF
TGTGCCAGTAGGACGAGGACAGGGAAGAACTCCGAGCAGTACTTC
>NA|TRBJ2-1|TRBV2|NA
CASSPNRIYNEQFF
TGTGCCAGCAGTCCGAACAGGATTTACAATGAGCAGTTCTTC
>NA|TRBJ1-4|TRBV5-4|once
CASSLDLERAREKLFF
TGTGCCAGCAGCTTGGATTTGGAGCGCGCCCGTGAAAAACTGTTTTTT
>NA|TRBJ2-1|TRBV18|NA
CASSPPTGQGYDEQFF
TGTGCCAGCTCACCACCGACTGGGCAGGGTTATGATGAGCAGTTCTTC
>TRBD2|TRBJ2-3|TRBV9|NA
CASSVPGTSGPDTQYF
TGTGCCAGCAGCGTACCCGGGACTAGCGGCCCAGATACGCAGTATTTT
>TRBD1|TRBJ1-1|TRBV2|NA
CAIGTGVIGDTEAFF
TGTGCCATAGGGACAGGGGTTATTGGAGACACTGAAGCTTTCTTT
>NA|TRBJ2-3|TRBV30|NA
CAWSHVTGSPDTQYF
TGTGCCTGGAGCCACGTAACAGGTAGCCCAGATACGCAGTATTTT
>NA|TRBJ2-7|TRBV9|NA
CASSQSPDSSYEQYF
TGTGCCAGCAGCCAAAGCCCAGACAGCTCCTACGAGCAGTACTTC
>NA|TRBJ2-5|TRBV15|NA
CATSREASDSETQYF
TGTGCCACCAGCAGAGAGGCCAGCGATTCGGAGACCCAGTACTTC
>TRBD1|TRBJ1-1|TRBV30|NA
CAWSATGAKAFF
TGTGCCTGGAGTGCGACAGGGGCCAAAGCTTTCTTT
>TRBD2|TRBJ2-7|TRBV7-6|NA
CASSLRLAGVWEQYF
TGTGCCAGCAGCTTAAGACTAGCGGGGGTTTGGGAGCAGTACTTC
>TRBD1|TRBJ2-2|TRBV9|NA
CASSVGQGVTGELFF
TGTGCCAGCAGCGTCGGACAGGGGGTCACCGGGGAGCTGTTTTTT
>NA|TRBJ1-3|TRBV29-1|few
CSVRGQPSGNTIYF
TGCAGCGTACGAGGACAGCCCTCTGGAAACACCATATATTTT
>TRBD1|TRBJ1-1|TRBV6-5|NA
CASSLSGQGDTEAFF
TGTGCCAGCTCCCTTAGCGGACAGGGAGACACTGAAGCTTTCTTT
>NA|TRBJ1-6|TRBV2|once
CASITQPNSPLHF
TGTGCCAGCATAACACAGCCAAATTCACCCCTCCACTTT
>NA|TRBJ1-6|TRBV28|few
CASKIRGISPLHF
TGTGCCAGCAAGATTCGGGGAATTTCACCCCTCCACTTT
>NA|TRBJ2-5|TRBV5-4|NA
CASSLGGEETQYF
TGTGCCAGCAGCTTGGGGGGGGAAGAGACCCAGTACTTC
>NA|TRBJ1-4|TRBV29-1|NA
CSVGDGSNEKLFF
TGCAGCGTTGGTGACGGGTCAAATGAAAAACTGTTTTTT
>NA|TRBJ2-7|TRBV5-1|NA
CASSLDGQPRWEQYF
TGCGCCAGCAGCTTGGACGGACAGCCTCGGTGGGAGCAGTACTTC
>NA|TRBJ2-1|TRBV27|once
CASSLDRGYYNEQFF
TGTGCCAGCAGTTTAGATAGGGGGTACTACAATGAGCAGTTCTTC
>TRBD2|TRBJ2-1|TRBV7-9|NA
CASSSTYGGGGASWNEQFF
TGTGCCAGCAGCTCCACCTACGGGGGCGGGGGGGCCTCGTGGAATGAGCAGTTCTTC
>TRBD2|TRBJ2-4|TRBV6-6|NA
CASGRGGENIQYF
TGTGCCAGCGGTCGGGGGGGGGAGAACATTCAGTACTTC
>TRBD1|TRBJ2-7|TRBV28|few
CASSLGTGRYEQYF
TGTGCCAGCAGTTTAGGGACAGGGAGGTACGAGCAGTACTTC
>NA|TRBJ2-3|TRBV18|once
CASSPPGVTDTQYF
TGTGCCAGCTCACCACCCGGGGTCACAGATACGCAGTATTTT
>NA|TRBJ2-6|TRBV27|NA
CASSSYPVRSGANVLTF
TGTGCCAGCAGTTCCTACCCCGTGAGGTCTGGGGCCAACGTCCTGACTTTC
>NA|TRBJ2-7|TRBV15|NA
CATSRERQGREQYF
TGTGCCACCAGCAGAGAACGGCAGGGTCGCGAGCAGTACTTC
>TRBD1|TRBJ2-5|TRBV27|once
CASSVATGVIETQYF
TGTGCCAGCAGCGTCGCTACAGGGGTTATAGAGACCCAGTACTTC
>TRBD1|TRBJ1-1|TRBV7-8|NA
CASSLRDRAGYTEAFF
TGTGCCAGCAGCTTAAGGGACAGGGCTGGATATACTGAAGCTTTCTTT
>NA|TRBJ1-2|TRBV5-1|NA
CASSLGAPTEYGYTF
TGCGCCAGCAGCTTGGGGGCACCGACCGAATATGGCTACACCTTC
>TRBD1|TRBJ1-1|TRBV29-1|NA
CSVAPGTGNTEAFF
TGCAGCGTCGCTCCCGGGACAGGGAACACTGAAGCTTTCTTT
>TRBD2|TRBJ2-2|TRBV9|NA
CASSVIAGGNTGELFF
TGTGCCAGCAGCGTCATAGCGGGGGGGAACACCGGGGAGCTGTTTTTT
>TRBD1|TRBJ1-5|TRBV9|NA
CASSASSGQGLGSNQPQHF
TGTGCCAGCAGCGCTAGCTCGGGACAGGGGTTGGGCAGCAATCAGCCCCAGCATTTT
>NA|TRBJ1-2|TRBV7-6|NA
CASSPGGRGVYGYTF
TGTGCCAGCAGCCCGGGCGGGAGGGGCGTCTATGGCTACACCTTC
>NA|TRBJ1-3|TRBV6-1|NA
CASSEDPGAGNTIYF
TGTGCCAGCAGTGAAGATCCGGGAGCGGGAAACACCATATATTTT
>NA|TRBJ1-1|TRBV4-3|few
CASSQVGQVNTEAFF
TGCGCCAGCAGCCAAGTAGGACAAGTGAACACTGAAGCTTTCTTT
>TRBD1|TRBJ1-1|TRBV5-6|NA
CASSRWGTGGDSMRTEAFF
TGTGCCAGCAGCCGGTGGGGGACAGGGGGCGATAGTATGAGGACTGAAGCTTTCTTT
>NA|TRBJ1-1|TRBV11-2|NA
CASSPFDTEAFF
TGTGCCAGCAGCCCTTTCGACACTGAAGCTTTCTTT
>NA|TRBJ1-6|TRBV11-2|NA
CASSPDRTPSVHNSPLHF
TGTGCCAGCAGCCCTGACAGGACCCCCTCGGTTCATAATTCACCCCTCCACTTT
>TRBD1|TRBJ2-7|TRBV29-1|NA
CSVAQGTVEQYF
TGCAGCGTTGCACAGGGGACGGTTGAGCAGTACTTC